This T cell receptor beta chain was obtained from a study of cytomegalovirus exposure and HLA in healthy donors (dated by TCRdb to about 2017). Some background on the complete study: According to a later analysis, one platform produced both the 120 validation repertoires and the 550 to 800 repertoires of the first cohort. The study aimed to test whether signatures of past pathogen exposure could be identified by cataloging public T cell receptors. Besides the first cohort of 666 subjects, a separate validation cohort made up of over a hundred different subjects was used. To predict cytomegalovirus infection status, the study brought together high-throughput TCR immunosequencing, statistical association of individual TCRs with disease status, and machine learning.

As concerns this clone: There is no known antigen for this receptor. Base qualities are not recorded, but no much larger clone differs from it by a single base.

Separate from the roughly 650-subject first cohort, the validation cohort of 95 to 150 subjects was the group to which the donors belonged. To prepare the library, the immunoSEQ multiplex PCR assay was applied. Processing in the source paper ran as follows. A statistical classification framework was built to diagnose cytomegalovirus status from the catalog of TCR beta chain sequences. The clones in this table, taken by TCRdb from immuneACCESS, are in-frame only. Not every clone is retained; where verified, under half of the shortfall comes from an unresolved V gene, and the cause of the rest is unknown. V and J calls and clone size follow that table, whereas D and trimming were derived from the DNA. Across this sample there are some 130,000 clones, with almost 90% seen only once. The ten top clones hold about 1.4% of the sample. General findings and caveats noted by the study authors: While some public TCRs were present in many individuals, most TCR sequences turned up only very rarely across donors. According to the authors, the approach could potentially be generalized to other disease states and immunological phenotypes. In both the original and validation cohorts, the classifier was reported to diagnose cytomegalovirus status with high specificity and sensitivity. A later analysis found that TCRs clustered in the first cohort also tended to co-occur in the 120 or so validation repertoires, with 94% of cluster scores above 0. All 120 or so repertoires were used to score co-occurrence in the validation cohort in a later analysis, because that analysis had no HLA typing for the cohort. The study listed approximately 160 TCR beta chains as associated with cytomegalovirus. A few of the identified cytomegalovirus-associated TCR beta chains were confirmed in vitro to be specific for cytomegalovirus antigens.

The CDR3 measures 13 amino acids from cysteine to phenylalanine. Left in the record is the CDR3 DNA by itself, 39 bases read in frame from the first base. The germline ends are 12 bases apart after V is trimmed by 9 bases and J by 4 bases. CDR1 is given as SNHLY and CDR2 as FYNNEI, both from the germline V gene. The sequence links TRBV2 to TRBJ1-4; tentative D gene TRBD1, with 5 bases matching. Sequencing was performed on PBMCs. This clonotype originated in a man aged 30-40 years in good health and CMV-seronegative. The CDR3 loop reads CASRQYFNEKLFF. DNA sequence: TGTGCCAGTAGACAGTATTTTAATGAAAAACTGTTTTTT.